This T cell receptor (beta chain) was identified during a study of T cell responses to AZD1222 COVID-19 vaccine (TCRdb year 2021). As for the study more broadly: AZD1222 recipients given second doses at about 4 weeks or at about 12 weeks were pooled, since spike-specific TCR depth and breadth were not found to differ between the two schedules. Trial participants were enrolled into age subgroups of 18-55, 56-69 and 70-plus years, which contained about 160, 30 and 59 TCR-sequenced participants, respectively. TCR sequencing was performed for about 250 trial participants, of whom about 200 were given two doses of AZD1222 and 26 were given two doses of MenACWY control vaccine. The study at large found these results: In the small 56-69-year group, the increase in depth fell short of significance, most likely because of low power. CD4 TCRs associated with the vaccine covered the entire spike protein, and the dominant responses were in regions 160-218 and 743-854. After two AZD1222 doses, spike-specific TCR breadth and depth were significantly higher than at day 0 and than in MenACWY recipients. Participants were mostly white British and included more females than males, and it was suggested by the authors that clonal diversity may have been underestimated. Because no day 14 peak-response samples were available, the repertoires could be characterized only after the peak T cell response. Epitopes outside the regions mutated in the B.1.351 and B.1.1.7 variants were reportedly recognized by nearly half of the unique spike-specific TCRs. Only a handful of AZD1222 recipients were SARS-CoV-2 seropositive at baseline, limiting conclusions about previously exposed vaccinees.

The CDR3 regions of human TCRbeta chains were subjected to immunosequencing. The original methods were these. Repertoire TCRs were checked for matches against a reference library of SARS-CoV-2-specific TCRs that had been generated using the MIRA antigen-specificity platform. Breadth was defined as the fraction of unique TCRs that were SARS-CoV-2-associated. Depth was defined as the fraction of total T cells that were SARS-CoV-2-associated. Using the MIRA data, every spike-specific TCR was mapped to the spike region that the TCR reacted to and assigned to either a CD4 or a CD8 class. Log10-transformed breadth and depth values were compared by one-way ANOVA with Sidak's multiple comparisons tests. TCRdb re-hosts the immuneACCESS table, in-frame sequences only. Its copies lack some clones; in the studies checked, an unresolved V gene accounts for under half of them, and the cause for the rest is not known. The D gene and trimming were derived from the DNA, and the V and J assignments and clone size from that table. Here the sample has 110,000 or so clones; roughly 80% occur a single time. Approximately 5.1% of the sample belongs to the ten largest clones.

The junction carries 14 bases between V and J, which are trimmed by 8 bases and 3 bases respectively. Including cysteine and phenylalanine, the CDR3 has 13 amino acids. Only the CDR3 portion is preserved as DNA: 39 bases, with reading frame beginning at the first base. This clone appeared a single time. Its binding antigen is unknown. Base qualities are missing; no much larger clone stands one base away. The sample's time point, from its label and the paper: baseline before first vaccination. Vaccinee samples were obtained from the UK trials COV001 and COV002, which included a single-blind randomized controlled phase 2/3 trial of AZD1222 (ChAdOx1 nCoV-19) in healthy adults. Trial participant PBMC samples were collected at day 0 and day 28 after the second dose for TCRbeta chain sequencing.

The rearrangement joined TRBV12-3 or TRBV12-4 to TRBJ2-7; too little of a D gene remains to name it. The TCR sequence derives from an adult in good health. The specimen was peripheral blood, collected on day 0 of AZD1222 vaccination. The sequenced DNA is TGTGCCAGCTCTATTAATCCCTTCTACGAGCAGTACTTC. Its protein is CASSINPFYEQYF.